This T cell receptor (beta chain) is drawn from a study of cytomegalovirus exposure and HLA in healthy donors. About the research overall: Earlier results showed approximately 110 million unique TCR beta sequences derived from roughly 190 million T cells.

Per germline, CDR1 KGHSH and CDR2 LQKENI. The V end lost 3 bases, the J end lost 6 bases, and 15 bases lay between the germline ends. The CDR3 is 15 residues long. With respect to this clone: Its antigen is still unknown.

The PCR used 60 Vbeta and 13 Jbeta primers. Sequencing used immunoSEQ multiplex PCR; TCRdb keeps in-frame clones, though not all of them. The ten most abundant clones cover 2.2% of a sample with 110,000 to 150,000 clones. Study observations and caveats: The authors confirmed in vitro that three CMV-associated chains were specific for CMV antigens. An apparent linkage of common viral pathogens to several of the most significant clusters emerged in a later analysis. Available immune exposure information covered CMV serostatus only.

The chain carries TRBV18 and TRBJ2-1; a weak D match, TRBD2 (5 bases). The clonotype comes from a woman under 30 in good health and CMV-seronegative. Sequencing used PBMCs. This CDR3 reads CASSPGRLAFNEQFF. CDR3 DNA sequence: TGTGCCAGCTCACCGGGCAGGCTAGCCTTCAATGAGCAGTTCTTC.